This T cell receptor beta chain derives from a study of early T cells in non-severe SARS-CoV-2 infection. Researchers tagged individual cDNA molecules with unique molecular identifiers. TCRdb re-analysed the 5' RACE reads in MiXCR, keeping a single row per CDR3 protein. The sample contains about 81,000 distinct CDR3 sequences, 14% of which appear only once. The table lists this clonotype with a few counts. V lost 3 bases, J lost 1 base, and 5 bases stayed unmatched. Germline CDR1 and CDR2: KGHSH and LQKENI. This CDR3 is built from 16 residues. V is TRBV18 and J is TRBJ2-5; 10 bases fit TRBD1. Sequenced: whole blood. The sequence came from an adult who was a healthcare worker with PCR-confirmed SARS-CoV-2 infection or an uninfected control (not recorded which). CDR3 in amino acids: CASSPWDRGPQETQYF. CDR3 coding DNA: TGTGCCAGCTCACCTTGGGACAGGGGTCCCCAAGAGACCCAGTACTTC.